This T cell receptor beta chain was retrieved from a study of T cell repertoires in cytomegalovirus infection (dated by TCRdb to about 2019). With regard to the full study: Donor HLA type was relevant to the analysis, because carriage of CMV infection together with the matching HLA type was indicated by public TCR beta signatures.

Data came from an Illumina HiSeq 1500. Starting from the raw public reads, TCRdb applied fastp trimming at Q25, assembled clones with MiXCR and retained in-frame beta chains. Identical CDR3 proteins give one entry, which carries the most common genes and DNA. This sample is represented by roughly 500,000 distinct CDR3 sequences; 15% to 20% of them were singletons. Roughly 25% of the sample is in the top ten clones. The study at large found these results: The ex vivo response was dominated by HLA-C-restricted CMV-specific TCR beta clonotypes, and the single most frequent clonotype in two of eight donors was supplied by these HLA-C-restricted clonotypes. Cumulative frequency of public TCR beta family members discriminated carriers of CMV infection plus the relevant HLA type in this cohort and an independent approximately 350-donor cohort.

This clonotype was counted once. Its cognate antigen has yet to be identified. Qualities for individual bases were not recorded, and no much larger clone is one base off. A single read constitutes weak evidence. V and J are truncated by 6 bases and 5 bases respectively, leaving an intervening sequence of 16 bases. The CDR3 measures 14 amino acids from cysteine to phenylalanine. The only DNA kept is the CDR3, 42 bases in frame from the first base. CDR1 and CDR2 (LGHNT, FRNRAP) derive from the germline V gene. The TCR comes from a human donor in good health (CMV status not recorded). Some clones in this sample may be carry-over from other donors' samples. The V and J segments used are TRBV12-5 and TRBJ2-5; the D gene is tentatively TRBD1 or TRBD2, each matching 5 bases. The sample consisted of CD8+ T cells from PBMCs. The CDR3 protein sequence reads: CASGRQPEGETQYF. The DNA is TGTGCTAGTGGAAGACAGCCTGAGGGGGAGACCCAGTACTTC.